This is a list of T cell receptor beta chains from one sample in a study of cytomegalovirus exposure and HLA in healthy donors. The repertoire was sequenced with immunoSEQ multiplex PCR; TCRdb's copy has only in-frame clones and lacks some. The table records 150,000 to 200,000 clones, about 80% of them present only once. The specimen sequenced was PBMCs. The receptors come from a man under 40 in good health and CMV-seronegative. Both conserved end residues are part of each CDR3. Each record gives: J gene, CDR3 length, V gene, clone size, CDR3 protein. Some rows have no size entry. The others give once, few or many, or a class for an expanded clone.

j_gene: TRBJ1-1
len: 12
v_gene: TRBV7-9
abundance: few
CDR3aa: CASSSRGAEAFF

j_gene: TRBJ2-3
len: 12
v_gene: TRBV23-1
abundance: NA
CDR3aa: CASSQDRGRGYF

j_gene: TRBJ1-2
len: 12
v_gene: TRBV9
abundance: NA
CDR3aa: CASSVEGGGYTF

j_gene: TRBJ2-7
len: 14
v_gene: TRBV19
abundance: few
CDR3aa: CASSIREVGNEQYF

j_gene: TRBJ2-1
len: 17
v_gene: TRBV2
abundance: NA
CDR3aa: CASSEGSSGILISEQFF

j_gene: TRBJ2-3
len: 16
v_gene: TRBV6-4
abundance: NA
CDR3aa: CASSAPSVPSTDTQYF

j_gene: TRBJ2-7
len: 15
v_gene: TRBV25-1
abundance: NA
CDR3aa: CASRDPGRGGYEQYF

j_gene: TRBJ1-2
len: 16
v_gene: TRBV19
abundance: few
CDR3aa: CASSTRPFRDYYGYTF

j_gene: TRBJ2-1
len: 15
v_gene: TRBV7-9
abundance: few
CDR3aa: CASSGGLAGAHEQFF

j_gene: NA
len: 14
v_gene: TRBV28
abundance: NA
CDR3aa: CASNFGRAAYEQYF

j_gene: TRBJ1-3
len: 16
v_gene: TRBV5-5
abundance: few
CDR3aa: CASRPRWRVEVDTIYF

j_gene: TRBJ2-7
len: 15
v_gene: TRBV18
abundance: NA
CDR3aa: CASSPPSLAGYEQYF

j_gene: TRBJ2-5
len: 14
v_gene: TRBV10-3
abundance: once
CDR3aa: CAISPGLAQETQYF

j_gene: TRBJ2-3
len: 19
v_gene: TRBV7-3
abundance: NA
CDR3aa: CASSFSPTSGGSSTDTQYF

j_gene: TRBJ2-7
len: 11
v_gene: TRBV5-1
abundance: NA
CDR3aa: CASSNNYEQYF

j_gene: TRBJ1-4
len: 14
v_gene: TRBV19
abundance: NA
CDR3aa: CASGQLVEVEKLFF

j_gene: TRBJ2-7
len: 12
v_gene: TRBV5-6
abundance: NA
CDR3aa: CASSLGGYEQYF

j_gene: TRBJ1-5
len: 15
v_gene: TRBV11-2
abundance: NA
CDR3aa: CASSLESGLSQPQHF

j_gene: TRBJ2-5
len: 14
v_gene: TRBV7-9
abundance: NA
CDR3aa: CASSGRVNQETQYF

j_gene: TRBJ1-1
len: 16
v_gene: TRBV28
abundance: NA
CDR3aa: CASTLGGRGRSAEAFF

j_gene: TRBJ2-7
len: 14
v_gene: TRBV11-3
abundance: once
CDR3aa: CASSLSSGSYEQYF

j_gene: TRBJ2-3
len: 15
v_gene: TRBV5-1
abundance: NA
CDR3aa: CASSLGQTSTDTQYF

j_gene: TRBJ1-1
len: 15
v_gene: TRBV11-1
abundance: NA
CDR3aa: CASSRNGQPNTEAFF

j_gene: TRBJ2-3
len: 12
v_gene: TRBV19
abundance: NA
CDR3aa: CASSIKRDTQYF

j_gene: TRBJ2-7
len: 12
v_gene: TRBV19
abundance: NA
CDR3aa: CASSTQGYEQYF

j_gene: TRBJ1-1
len: 13
v_gene: TRBV4-2
abundance: NA
CDR3aa: CASSQRQSVEAFF

j_gene: TRBJ1-6
len: 15
v_gene: TRBV30
abundance: NA
CDR3aa: CAWTEGYVYNSPLHF

j_gene: TRBJ1-1
len: 14
v_gene: TRBV28
abundance: NA
CDR3aa: CASSSGQGQTEAFF

j_gene: TRBJ1-2
len: 13
v_gene: TRBV6-1
abundance: NA
CDR3aa: CASSDSYRVGYTF

j_gene: TRBJ2-2
len: 17
v_gene: TRBV19
abundance: NA
CDR3aa: CASSNGPGTGVDGELFF

j_gene: TRBJ1-6
len: 17
v_gene: TRBV28
abundance: NA
CDR3aa: CASHDRGSRSYNSPLHF

j_gene: TRBJ1-1
len: 13
v_gene: TRBV18
abundance: NA
CDR3aa: CASSTGRNTEAFF